A selection of T cell receptor beta chains follows, all from one sample in a study of blood T cell repertoires in COVID-19. Measured with immunoSEQ multiplex PCR; TCRdb has only the in-frame clones, and not every one. Here the sample spans approximately 85,000 clones, 90% being singletons. The sequenced sample was peripheral blood. The receptors originated from a woman over 75 with active or convalescent COVID-19. Both conserved end residues are part of each CDR3. A D gene is named only where the DNA matches it firmly. The size field is filled for only some rows; it gives once, few, many or a size class.

V gene,D gene,clone size,CDR3 length,J gene,CDR3 protein,CDR3 DNA
TRBV18,TRBD2,-,16,TRBJ2-2,CASSPGTSGSGGELFF,TGTGCCAGCTCACCCGGGACTAGCGGGAGTGGAGGGGAGCTGTTTTTT
TRBV27,-,-,15,TRBJ2-2,CASSPSRSGSGELFF,TGTGCCAGCAGTCCGTCTAGGTCGGGGTCCGGGGAGCTGTTTTTT
TRBV2,TRBD2,-,15,TRBJ2-2,CASTGLAVNTGELFF,TGTGCCAGCACCGGACTAGCGGTGAACACCGGGGAGCTGTTTTTT
TRBV29-1,-,-,12,TRBJ2-3,CSVDTSTDTQYF,TGCAGCGTTGATACTAGCACAGATACGCAGTATTTT
TRBV5-1,TRBD2,-,16,TRBJ2-3,CASSYGLAGPSDTQYF,TGCGCCAGCAGCTACGGACTAGCGGGACCTTCAGATACGCAGTATTTT
TRBV4-1,-,once,13,TRBJ1-2,CASSQNAGFGYTF,TGCGCCAGCAGCCAAAATGCCGGGTTTGGCTACACCTTC
TRBV5-1,-,-,14,TRBJ2-3,CASSFRQNTDTQYF,TGCGCCAGCAGCTTCCGACAGAACACAGATACGCAGTATTTT
TRBV7-6,TRBD1,-,16,TRBJ1-4,CASSLGQGAANEKLFF,TGTGCCAGCAGCTTAGGACAGGGGGCAGCTAATGAAAAACTGTTTTTT
TRBV27,TRBD1,-,14,TRBJ2-5,CASSQQGDQETQYF,TGTGCCAGCAGTCAACAGGGGGATCAAGAGACCCAGTACTTC
TRBV28,TRBD1,-,16,TRBJ1-2,CASSGGGTGANYGYTF,TGTGCCAGCAGTGGGGGAGGGACAGGGGCTAACTATGGCTACACCTTC
TRBV6-2/TRBV6-3,TRBD1,-,15,TRBJ1-2,CASSYTTGAAGGYTF,TGTGCCAGCAGTTACACAACAGGGGCCGCCGGCGGCTACACCTTC